A single sample is the source of the 3 T cell receptor beta chains below, sequenced in a study of cytomegalovirus exposure and HLA in healthy donors. The PCR employed 60 Vbeta primers together with 13 Jbeta primers. The table came from immunoSEQ multiplex PCR; TCRdb's copy has only in-frame clones and leaves some out. This table holds 80,000 to 100,000 clones, about 81% found once. Sequencing was done on a sample of PBMCs. These TCRs come from a man aged 35 to 55 in good health and CMV-seropositive.

The chain has TRBV19 and TRBJ1-1, with TRBD1 identical over 7 bases. V was clipped by 4 bases and J by 6 bases; unmatched bases: 8. This CDR3 spans 14 amino acids. Germline values: CDR1 LNHDA, CDR2 SQIVND (reference sequence). The CDR3 protein is CASSKQGMGPEAFF. The CDR3 coding sequence is TGTGCCAGTAGTAAACAGGGGATGGGGCCTGAAGCTTTCTTT.

The chain is built from TRBV18 and TRBJ1-1; TRBD1 agrees at 8 bases. V lost 3 bases, J lost 4 bases, and 10 bases stayed unmatched. Germline CDR1 KGHSH, CDR2 LQKENI. This CDR3 spans 16 amino acids. In DNA, the CDR3 is TGTGCCAGCTCACCTACTCAGGGGGCTAGGGCCACTGAAGCTTTCTTT. Protein sequence: CASSPTQGARATEAFF.

This chain joins TRBV21-1 and TRBJ2-3; TRBD2 is taken as the D call from the table, unchecked against the DNA. TRBV21-1 is a pseudogene. The CDR3 length is 19 residues. CDR3 bases: TGTGCCAGCAGCAAAGAACGACTAGCGGGAGGGTTGTGGCCAGATACGCAGTATTTT. Translation gives CASSKERLAGGLWPDTQYF.